The 10 T cell receptor beta chains below were found in one sample sequenced in a study of T cells in Graves' hyperthyroidism and ophthalmopathy. Amplification targeted TCR beta CDR3 regions from RNA transcripts. The HTBI primer set drove a first-round RT-PCR of the TCR CDR3. TCRdb passed the multiplex PCR reads through MiXCR, listing each CDR3 protein once. This sample yields approximately 530,000 distinct CDR3 sequences, of which over 15% are seen a single time; around a sixth belongs to the top ten. The sequencing input was blood. Source of these receptors: a woman between 18 and 29 years old with Graves' hyperthyroidism.

The CDR3 coding sequence is TGTGCCAGCGATTGGGGAAATAGCAATCAGCCCCAGCATTTT. It specifies CASDWGNSNQPQHF. The rearrangement links TRBV28 to TRBJ1-5; D uncertain. This CDR3 is 14 amino acids long. Germline V CDR1 and CDR2: MDHEN, SYDVKM. V shed 8 bases and J shed 0 bases, with 11 bases lying between them.

This clonotype was picked up many times. This chain links TRBV3-1 with TRBJ2-3; no clear D gene. This CDR3 is 12 amino acids long. CDR1 is LGHDT, CDR2 YNNKEL, per germline (reference sequence). The V and J ends lost 1 base and 4 bases respectively, with 3 bases between them. DNA of the CDR3: TGTGCCAGCAGCCAAGTTTCAGATACGCAGTATTTT. Its translation is CASSQVSDTQYF.

In DNA, the CDR3 is TGCAGCGTAACTAGCGGGAGGGCCCACAATGAGCAGTTCTTC. It translates to CSVTSGRAHNEQFF. The chain recombines TRBV29-1 with TRBJ2-1; TRBD2 matches 13 bases. The germline V gene encodes CDR1 SQVTM and CDR2 ANQGSEA. Germline trimming cut 6 bases from V and 5 bases from J; bases unmatched to any gene: 4. The CDR3 has 14 residues.

There are many counts of this clonotype. The genes are TRBV20-1 and TRBJ2-7; 8 nucleotides agree with TRBD1. This CDR3 region has 14 residues. Germline V gene data show CDR1 as DFQATT and CDR2 as SNEGSKA (reference sequence). The ends lost 2 bases at V and 3 bases at J; junction bases unmatched: 6. This chain's CDR3 is CSARSRTGSYEQYF. In DNA form, the CDR3 reads TGCAGTGCTAGATCCCGGACAGGGAGCTACGAGCAGTACTTC.

This clonotype was detected a few times. The rearrangement uses TRBV6-5 and TRBJ1-6, with D perhaps TRBD1 (6 bases). The CDR3 loop spans 16 amino acids. Germline V gene sequence: CDR1 MNHEY, CDR2 SVGAGI. V was trimmed by 2 bases and J by 6 bases, leaving 14 bases between them. CDR3 region: CASSYVLGAVNSPLHF. DNA for the CDR3: TGTGCCAGCAGTTACGTCCTGGGGGCCGTTAATTCACCCCTCCACTTT.

A few counts support this clonotype. The chain uses TRBV15 and TRBJ2-7, with D tentatively TRBD2 (6 bases). V lost 4 bases, J lost 7 bases, and 14 bases lay in between. Germline CDR1 reads LNHNV; CDR2 reads YYDKDF (reference sequence). The CDR3 extends over 13 amino acids. The CDR3 loop is CATSISHGGEQYF. In DNA form, the CDR3 reads TGTGCCACCAGCATCTCCCATGGGGGGGAGCAGTACTTC.

This clonotype was found many times. The chain recombines TRBV3-1 with TRBJ2-1; no clear D gene. Trimming removed 0 bases at V and 9 bases at J, with 6 bases between. Germline assignment: CDR1 LGHDT and CDR2 YNNKEL (reference sequence). The CDR3 contains 12 residues. The DNA for the CDR3 is TGTGCCAGCAGCCAAGAGCGAAGTGAGCAGTTCTTC. It specifies CASSQERSEQFF.

There are many counts of this clonotype. The V gene is TRBV2, the J gene TRBJ2-5; 8 positions match TRBD2. Trimming at V came to 8 bases and at J to 5 bases, leaving 7 bases not matched to a gene. Germline V CDR1 and CDR2: SNHLY, FYNNEI. The CDR3 is made up of 13 amino acids. The CDR3, as DNA: TGTGCCAGCGGAATAGCGGGAAAGGAGACCCAGTACTTC. It specifies CASGIAGKETQYF.

The table lists this clonotype with many counts. V and J are TRBV27 and TRBJ1-5; weak D call: TRBD1 (5 bases). CDR3 length: 16 residues. With 5 bases removed from V and 2 bases from J, the gap between germline ends came to 16 bases. From germline, CDR1 is MNHEY and CDR2 SMNVEV (reference sequence). The chain's CDR3 is CASSPRAGIGNQPQHF. For the CDR3, the DNA is TGTGCCAGCAGTCCCCGGGCAGGGATCGGCAATCAGCCCCAGCATTTT.

In this sample, this clonotype turned up many times. Relative to the germline gene, one junction end is altered; a read error may explain this. The chain carries TRBV7-7 and TRBJ2-5; D is ambiguous. Germline lookup yields CDR1 SSHAT and CDR2 FNYEAQ (reference sequence). The CDR3 sequence is 13 residues long. The chain's CDR3 is CASSFIPSETQYF. The CDR3 nucleotides are TGTGCTAGCAGCTTCATACCCTCGGAGACCCAGTACTTC.